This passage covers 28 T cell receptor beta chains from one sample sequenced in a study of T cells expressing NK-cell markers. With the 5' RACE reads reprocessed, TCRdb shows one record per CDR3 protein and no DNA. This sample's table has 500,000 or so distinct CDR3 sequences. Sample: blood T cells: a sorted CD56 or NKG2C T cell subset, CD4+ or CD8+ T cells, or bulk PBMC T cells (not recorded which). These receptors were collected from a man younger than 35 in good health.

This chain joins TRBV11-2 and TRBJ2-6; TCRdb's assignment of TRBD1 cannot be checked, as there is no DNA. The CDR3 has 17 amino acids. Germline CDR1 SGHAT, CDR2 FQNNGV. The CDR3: CASSLDGTGAGANVLTF.

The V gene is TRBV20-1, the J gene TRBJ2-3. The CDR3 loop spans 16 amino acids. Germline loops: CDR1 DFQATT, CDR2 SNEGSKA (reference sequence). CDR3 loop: CSARGGSNSRTDTQYF.

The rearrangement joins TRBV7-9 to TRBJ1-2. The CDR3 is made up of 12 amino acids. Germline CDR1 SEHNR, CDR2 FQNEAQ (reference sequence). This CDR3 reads CASSSNIYGYTF.

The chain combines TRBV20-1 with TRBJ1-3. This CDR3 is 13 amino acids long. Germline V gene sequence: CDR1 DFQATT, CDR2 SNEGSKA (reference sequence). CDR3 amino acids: CSASFQVGNTIYF.

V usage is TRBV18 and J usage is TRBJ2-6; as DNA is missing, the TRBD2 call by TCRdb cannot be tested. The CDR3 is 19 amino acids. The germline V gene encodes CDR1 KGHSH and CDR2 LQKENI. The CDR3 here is CATTHRAGGGTSGANVLTF. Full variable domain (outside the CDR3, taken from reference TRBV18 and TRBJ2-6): NAGVMQNPRHLVRRRGQEARLRCSPMKGHSHVYWYRQLPEEGLKFMVYLQKENIIDESGMPKERFSAEFPKEGPSILRIQQVVRGDSAAYFCATTHRAGGGTSGANVLTFGAGSRLTVL.

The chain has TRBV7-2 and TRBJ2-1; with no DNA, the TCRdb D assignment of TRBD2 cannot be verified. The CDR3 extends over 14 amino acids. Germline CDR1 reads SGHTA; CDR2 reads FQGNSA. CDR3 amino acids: CASAGREGYNEQFF.

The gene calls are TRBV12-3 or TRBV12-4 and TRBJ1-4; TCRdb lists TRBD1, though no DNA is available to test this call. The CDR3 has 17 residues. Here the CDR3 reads CASSPGQRGATNEKLFF.

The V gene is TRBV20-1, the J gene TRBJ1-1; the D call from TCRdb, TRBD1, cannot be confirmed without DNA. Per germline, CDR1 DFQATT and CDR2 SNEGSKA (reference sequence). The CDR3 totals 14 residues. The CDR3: CSARGQLLNTEAFF.

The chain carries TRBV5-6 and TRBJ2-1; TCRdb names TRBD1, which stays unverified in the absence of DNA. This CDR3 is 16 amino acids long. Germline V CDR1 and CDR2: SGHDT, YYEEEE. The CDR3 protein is CASSQTGRGPYNEQFF.

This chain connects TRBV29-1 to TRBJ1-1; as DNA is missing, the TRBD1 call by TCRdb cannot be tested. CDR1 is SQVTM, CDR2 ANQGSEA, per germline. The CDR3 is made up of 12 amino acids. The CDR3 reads CSGWDSNTEAFF.

This CDR3 reads CASSPWDRSAKNIQYF. The V and J genes are TRBV6-2 or TRBV6-3 and TRBJ2-4; TCRdb's D call of TRBD1 is untestable without DNA. CDR3 size: 16 residues. Germline loops: CDR1 MNHEY, CDR2 SVGEGT.

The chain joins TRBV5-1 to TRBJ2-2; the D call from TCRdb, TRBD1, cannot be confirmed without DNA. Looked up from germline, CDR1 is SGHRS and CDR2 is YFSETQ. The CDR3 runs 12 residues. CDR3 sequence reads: CASRPVPGELFF.

The CDR3 loop reads CASSLLGDQPQHF. This chain connects TRBV28 to TRBJ1-5. This CDR3 spans 13 amino acids. Germline V CDR1 and CDR2: MDHEN, SYDVKM.

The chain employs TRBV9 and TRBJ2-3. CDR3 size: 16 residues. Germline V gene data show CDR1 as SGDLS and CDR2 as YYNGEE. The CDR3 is CASSVGLTAVTDTQYF.

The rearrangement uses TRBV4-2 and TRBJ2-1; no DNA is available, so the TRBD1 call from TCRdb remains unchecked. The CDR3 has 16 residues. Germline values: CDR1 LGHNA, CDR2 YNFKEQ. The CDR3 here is CASSQEFGTGSNEQFF.

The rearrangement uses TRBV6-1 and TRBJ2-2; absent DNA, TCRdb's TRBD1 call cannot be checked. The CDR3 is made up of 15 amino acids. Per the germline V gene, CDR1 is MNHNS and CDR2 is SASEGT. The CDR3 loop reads CASSRTLDTTGELFF.

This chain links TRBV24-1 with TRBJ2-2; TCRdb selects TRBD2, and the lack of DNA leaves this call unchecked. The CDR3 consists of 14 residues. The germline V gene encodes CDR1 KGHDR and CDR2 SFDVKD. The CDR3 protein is CATSGVGGAGELFF.

The CDR3 is CASTPVINQPQHF. This chain links TRBV6-1 with TRBJ1-5. In germline, CDR1 is MNHNS, CDR2 SASEGT. The CDR3 has 13 amino acids.

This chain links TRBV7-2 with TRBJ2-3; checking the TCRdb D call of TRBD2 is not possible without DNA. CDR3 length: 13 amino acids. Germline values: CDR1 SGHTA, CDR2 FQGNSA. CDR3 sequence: CASIGQTSGSQYF.

The CDR3: CATSDLGGPGYNEQFF. The V and J genes are TRBV24-1 and TRBJ2-1; TCRdb proposes TRBD1, but this gene call is untestable without DNA. Germline CDR1 reads KGHDR; CDR2 reads SFDVKD. CDR3 length: 16 residues.

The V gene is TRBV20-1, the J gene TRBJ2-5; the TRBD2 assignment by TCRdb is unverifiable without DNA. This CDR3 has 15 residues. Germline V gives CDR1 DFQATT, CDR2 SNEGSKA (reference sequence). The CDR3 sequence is CSARGGPGDQETQYF.

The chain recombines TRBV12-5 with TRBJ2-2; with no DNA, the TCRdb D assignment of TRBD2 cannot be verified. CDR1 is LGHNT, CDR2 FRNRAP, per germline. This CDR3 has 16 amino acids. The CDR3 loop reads CASGPIAGGPTGELFF.

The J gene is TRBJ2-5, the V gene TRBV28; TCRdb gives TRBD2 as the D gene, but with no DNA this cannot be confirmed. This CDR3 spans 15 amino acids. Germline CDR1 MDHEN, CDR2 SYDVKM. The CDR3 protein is CASSWGGSTPETQYF.

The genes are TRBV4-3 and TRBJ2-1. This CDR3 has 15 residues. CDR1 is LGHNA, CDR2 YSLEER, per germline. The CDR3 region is CASSSAGTTYNEQFF.

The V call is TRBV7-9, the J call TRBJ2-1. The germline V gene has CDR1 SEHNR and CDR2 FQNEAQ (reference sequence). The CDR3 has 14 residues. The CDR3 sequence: CASSPVAAYNEQFF.

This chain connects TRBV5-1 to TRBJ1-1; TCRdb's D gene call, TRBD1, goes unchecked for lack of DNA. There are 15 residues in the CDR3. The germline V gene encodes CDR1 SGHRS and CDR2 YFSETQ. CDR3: CASSLKGSLVPEAFF.

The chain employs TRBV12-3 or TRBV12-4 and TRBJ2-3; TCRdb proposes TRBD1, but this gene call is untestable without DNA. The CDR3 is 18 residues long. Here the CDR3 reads CASSWGAWFRSGTDTQYF.

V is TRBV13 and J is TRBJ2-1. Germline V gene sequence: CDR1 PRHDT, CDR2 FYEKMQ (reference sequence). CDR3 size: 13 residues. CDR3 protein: CASSLKVHNEQFF.